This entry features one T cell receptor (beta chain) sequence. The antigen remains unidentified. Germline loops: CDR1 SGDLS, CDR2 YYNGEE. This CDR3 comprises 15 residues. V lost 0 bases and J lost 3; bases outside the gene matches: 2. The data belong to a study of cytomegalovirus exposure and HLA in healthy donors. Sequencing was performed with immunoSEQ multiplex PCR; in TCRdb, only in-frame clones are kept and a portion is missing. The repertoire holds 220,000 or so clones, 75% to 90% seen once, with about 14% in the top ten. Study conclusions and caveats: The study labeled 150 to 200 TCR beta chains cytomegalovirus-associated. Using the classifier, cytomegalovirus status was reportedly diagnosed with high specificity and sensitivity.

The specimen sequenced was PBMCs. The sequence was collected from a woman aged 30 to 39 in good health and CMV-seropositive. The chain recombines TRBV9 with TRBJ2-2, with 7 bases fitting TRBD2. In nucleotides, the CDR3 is TGTGCCAGCAGCGTAGGCGGGAGCGACACCGGGGAGCTGTTTTTT. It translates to CASSVGGSDTGELFF.